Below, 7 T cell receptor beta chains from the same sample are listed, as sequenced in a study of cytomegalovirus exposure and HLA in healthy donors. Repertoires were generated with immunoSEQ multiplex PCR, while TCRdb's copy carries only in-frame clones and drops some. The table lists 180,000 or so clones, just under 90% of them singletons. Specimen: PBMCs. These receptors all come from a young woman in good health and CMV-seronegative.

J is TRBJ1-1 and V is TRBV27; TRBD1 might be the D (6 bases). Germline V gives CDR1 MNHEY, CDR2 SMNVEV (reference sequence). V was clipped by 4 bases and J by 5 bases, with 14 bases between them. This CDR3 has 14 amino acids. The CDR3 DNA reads TGTGCCAGCAGTTCCACAGGGATGGGAACTGAAGCTTTCTTT. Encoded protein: CASSSTGMGTEAFF.

CDR3 nucleotides: TGTGCCACCAGCAACCACGGGGGGCCCACAGATACGCAGTATTTT. Translation gives CATSNHGGPTDTQYF. This sequence joins TRBV15 and TRBJ2-3; possibly TRBD2 for D (7 bases). The CDR3 is 15 residues long. Germline CDR1 LNHNV, CDR2 YYDKDF (reference sequence). Trimming removed 4 bases at V and 2 bases at J, with 13 bases between.

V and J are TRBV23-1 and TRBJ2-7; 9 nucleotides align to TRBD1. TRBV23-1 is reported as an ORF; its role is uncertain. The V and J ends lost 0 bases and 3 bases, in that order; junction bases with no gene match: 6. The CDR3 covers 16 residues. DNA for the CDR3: TGCGCCAGCAGTCAATCCGGGACAGGGACTTTCTACGAGCAGTACTTC. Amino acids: CASSQSGTGTFYEQYF.

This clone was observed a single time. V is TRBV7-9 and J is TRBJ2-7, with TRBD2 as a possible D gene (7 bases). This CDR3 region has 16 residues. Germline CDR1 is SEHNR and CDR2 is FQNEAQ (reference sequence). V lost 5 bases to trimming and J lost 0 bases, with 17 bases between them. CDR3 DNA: TGTGCCAGCAGCCCAGTGGGGGGGGCGAGCTCCTACGAGCAGTACTTC. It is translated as CASSPVGGASSYEQYF. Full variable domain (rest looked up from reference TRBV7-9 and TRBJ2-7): DTGVSQNPRHKITKRGQNVTFRCDPISEHNRLYWYRQTLGQGPEFLTYFQNEAQLEKSRLLSDRFSAERPKGSFSTLEIQRTEQGDSAMYLCASSPVGGASSYEQYFGPGTRLTVT.

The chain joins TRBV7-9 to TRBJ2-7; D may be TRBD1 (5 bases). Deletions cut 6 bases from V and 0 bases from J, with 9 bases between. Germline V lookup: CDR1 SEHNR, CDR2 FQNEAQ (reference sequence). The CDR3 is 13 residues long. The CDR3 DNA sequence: TGTGCCAGCAGTACACAGGCCTCCTACGAGCAGTACTTC. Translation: CASSTQASYEQYF.

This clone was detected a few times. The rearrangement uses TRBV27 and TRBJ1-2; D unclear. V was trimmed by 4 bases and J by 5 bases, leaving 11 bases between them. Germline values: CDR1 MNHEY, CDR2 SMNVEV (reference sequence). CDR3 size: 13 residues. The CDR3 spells CASSSTATYGYTF. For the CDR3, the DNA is TGTGCCAGCAGTTCCACAGCAACTTATGGCTACACCTTC.

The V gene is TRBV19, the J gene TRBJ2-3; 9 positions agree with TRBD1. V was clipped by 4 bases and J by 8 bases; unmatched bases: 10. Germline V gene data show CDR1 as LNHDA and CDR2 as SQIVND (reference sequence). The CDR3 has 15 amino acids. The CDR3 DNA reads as TGTGCCAGTAGTAATCCGGGACAGGGATCTGGTACGCAGTATTTT. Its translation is CASSNPGQGSGTQYF.